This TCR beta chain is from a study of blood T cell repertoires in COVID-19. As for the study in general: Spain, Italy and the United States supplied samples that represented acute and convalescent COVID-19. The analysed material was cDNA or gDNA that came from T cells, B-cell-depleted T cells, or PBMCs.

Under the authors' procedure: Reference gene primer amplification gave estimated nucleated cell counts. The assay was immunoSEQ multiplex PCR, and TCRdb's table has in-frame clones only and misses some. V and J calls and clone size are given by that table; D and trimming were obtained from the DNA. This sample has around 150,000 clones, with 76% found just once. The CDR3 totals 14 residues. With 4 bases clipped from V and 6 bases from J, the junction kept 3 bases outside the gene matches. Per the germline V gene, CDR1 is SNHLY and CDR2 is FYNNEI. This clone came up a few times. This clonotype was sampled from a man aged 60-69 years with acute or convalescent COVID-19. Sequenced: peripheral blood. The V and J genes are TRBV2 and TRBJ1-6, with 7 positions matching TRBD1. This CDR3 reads CASSAGQTNSPLHF. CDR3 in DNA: TGTGCCAGCAGTGCGGGACAGACTAATTCACCCCTCCACTTT.